The TCR beta chain described here comes from a study of technical replicates of blood from a handful of donors (dated 2017 in TCRdb). Library generation was performed with the immunoSEQ multiplex PCR assay. In TCRdb, the immuneACCESS table is reduced to in-frame sequences with V and J assigned. These tables do not hold every clone; where another copy was compared, an unresolved V gene accounts for under half, and the others remain unexplained. Present in this sample are about 81,000 clones, 80% to 90% of which were seen just once. The top ten clonotypes cover approximately 4% of the sample. With regard to this clone: Its antigen is still unknown. Base-call qualities are not available, and no considerably larger clone is one nucleotide away.

Looking up the germline V gene yields CDR1 MDHEN and CDR2 SYDVKM. V drops 1 base and J drops 3 bases, leaving 3 bases in between. There are 13 amino acids in the CDR3, from cysteine to phenylalanine inclusive. Of all the DNA, just the CDR3 is kept, 39 bases in frame from base 1. The source of this sequence is a human donor in good health. Some clones in this sample may be carry-over from other donors' samples. Material: PBMCs. The chain is made from TRBV28 and TRBJ2-2, with the identity of the D gene unclear. The base sequence is TGTGCCAGCAGTTTATCGGACACCGGGGAGCTGTTTTTT. This sequence encodes CASSLSDTGELFF.